These 30 T cell receptor beta chains originate from one sample sequenced in a study of regulatory T cells in long-lasting Graves disease. iRepertoire HTBI primers and Arm-PCR of CDR3 regions built TCR beta libraries. TCRdb used MiXCR to reprocess the multiplex PCR reads, holding one entry per CDR3 protein. The table records over 650,000 distinct CDR3 sequences, 25% to 35% of them present only once. Time point noted: persistent/refractory GD, antithyroid drugs over 5 years with positive TRAb. After RNA was extracted from PBMCs, the TCR library was made from it. Sequences were derived from peripheral blood mononuclear cells (PBMCs), sampled when the disease was refractory, from a patient treated with antithyroid drugs. The receptors derive from a female donor with Graves disease.

CDR3 loop: CASSYPEGATSGRFSYEQYF. CDR3 nucleotides: TGTGCCAGCAGTTACCCAGAGGGGGCGACGAGCGGGAGGTTCTCCTACGAGCAGTACTTC. This chain links TRBV6-7 with TRBJ2-7; 9 positions agree with TRBD2. TRBV6-7 is an ORF, with its function uncertain. Trimming removed 2 bases from V and 0 bases from J; junction bases left unmatched: 17. There are 20 residues in the CDR3.

This chain links TRBV28 with TRBJ1-1; no reliable D call. V lost 5 bases, J lost 1 base, and 20 bases lay in between. The CDR3 consists of 17 residues. From germline, CDR1 is MDHEN and CDR2 SYDVKM. This CDR3 reads CASSGGVFGRGNTEAFF. DNA of the CDR3: TGTGCCAGCAGTGGCGGGGTTTTCGGACGGGGGAACACTGAAGCTTTCTTT.

Note on this clonotype: A much larger clone lies one base from this, so it may be a read error. This sequence joins TRBV28 and TRBJ1-1; 7 positions match TRBD1. Germline-derived CDR1 and CDR2 are MDHEN and SYDVKM. V shed 7 bases, J shed 3 bases, and the junction held 8 bases outside the gene matches. CDR3 size: 14 residues. The CDR3, as DNA: TGTGCCAGCAAAGGGACAGAAATGGACACTGAAGCTTTCTTT. Protein sequence: CASKGTEMDTEAFF.

This clonotype was picked up a small number of times. The rearrangement links TRBV6-1 to TRBJ1-4; D is undetermined. The V gene's germline CDR1 is MNHNS and CDR2 SASEGT. The CDR3 totals 15 residues. The V end was cut by 6 bases, the J end by 7 bases, with 18 bases between. CDR3 DNA sequence: TGTGCCAGCAGCCCCGCGGTGGTGGCGACTGAAAAACTGTTTTTT. Translated, it gives CASSPAVVATEKLFF.

This chain connects TRBV28 to TRBJ1-1; TRBD1 is a possible D gene (6 bases). The germline V gene encodes CDR1 MDHEN and CDR2 SYDVKM. V was pared by 7 bases and J by 6 bases, with 12 bases between. The CDR3 runs 12 residues. The CDR3 spells CASNGQFAEAFF. The CDR3 DNA is TGTGCCAGCAACGGACAGTTTGCTGAAGCTTTCTTT.

This clonotype was picked up one time. The genes are TRBV29-1 and TRBJ2-7; D could derive from TRBD1 or TRBD2 (5 bases each). CDR3 length equals 14 residues. The germline gives CDR1 SQVTM, CDR2 ANQGSEA. V lost 4 bases and J 3 bases, leaving 16 bases between the germline ends. CDR3 sequence (DNA): TGCAGCGTTGTATTTTGGGACGGAGGCTACGAGCAGTACTTC. The encoded protein is CSVVFWDGGYEQYF.

This clonotype has a handful of counts. The rearrangement joins TRBV25-1 to TRBJ2-7, with D possibly called TRBD1 or TRBD2 (5 bases each). V lost 3 bases, J lost 6 bases, and 24 bases lay in between. Germline V gene data show CDR1 as MGHDK and CDR2 as SYGVNS. This CDR3 comprises 17 residues. In nucleotides, the CDR3 is TGTGCCAGCAGTGAGGGACCGAAAGGACCCAAGGAGTCCGAGCAGTACTTC. Encoded protein: CASSEGPKGPKESEQYF.

This chain uses TRBV11-2 with TRBJ1-5; tentative D call: TRBD1 (5 bases). Deletions cut 6 bases from V and 3 bases from J, with 12 bases between. Germline-derived CDR1 and CDR2 are SGHAT and FQNNGV. There are 14 residues in the CDR3. CDR3 DNA sequence: TGTGCCAGCAGAATGGTAGGGGACAATCAGCCCCAGCATTTT. It is translated as CASRMVGDNQPQHF.

J is TRBJ1-1 and V is TRBV10-3, with 8 bases fitting TRBD1. The CDR3 has 12 residues. With 4 bases clipped from V and 6 bases from J, the junction kept 1 base outside the gene matches. Per germline, CDR1 ENHRY and CDR2 SYGVKD. In DNA form, the CDR3 reads TGTGCCATCAGTGCGGACAGGGCTGAAGCTTTCTTT. Residues: CAISADRAEAFF.

This clonotype turned up a few times. V gene TRBV20-1 combines with J gene TRBJ1-5, with 11 bases aligning to TRBD1. The V segment lost 1 base and the J segment 1 base; nucleotides outside the gene matches: 12. The germline V gene has CDR1 DFQATT and CDR2 SNEGSKA (reference sequence). The length of the CDR3 is 19 residues. This CDR3 reads CSARAYTGQGGGSNQPQHF. In DNA, the CDR3 is TGCAGTGCTAGAGCATACACGGGACAGGGGGGTGGGAGCAATCAGCCCCAGCATTTT.

The rearrangement uses TRBV28 and TRBJ1-5; TRBD1 matches 10 bases. CDR3 length: 14 amino acids. The V and J ends lost 8 bases and 6 bases, in that order; junction bases with no gene match: 7. The germline gives CDR1 MDHEN, CDR2 SYDVKM. CDR3 DNA sequence: TGTGCCAGCGGTGGGACAGGGGCGGGTCAGCCCCAGCATTTT. Encoded protein: CASGGTGAGQPQHF.

The chain combines TRBV20-1 with TRBJ1-1; weak D call: TRBD1 (6 bases). CDR1 is DFQATT, CDR2 SNEGSKA, per germline (reference sequence). This CDR3 has 15 amino acids. V was pared by 0 bases and J by 0 bases, with 11 bases between. The CDR3 protein is CSARDARGVNTEAFF. DNA of the CDR3: TGCAGTGCTAGAGATGCGAGGGGGGTGAACACTGAAGCTTTCTTT.

This clonotype was counted many times. This chain uses TRBV6-1 with TRBJ1-1; 8 bases match TRBD1. The length of the CDR3 is 14 residues. The germline V gene has CDR1 MNHNS and CDR2 SASEGT. With 6 bases clipped from V and 4 bases from J, the junction kept 7 bases outside the gene matches. The CDR3 reads CASRAGGPGTEAFF. The CDR3 nucleotides read TGTGCCAGCAGGGCAGGGGGCCCGGGCACTGAAGCTTTCTTT.

This chain links TRBV6-1 with TRBJ1-4; D gene ambiguous. The CDR3 has 11 amino acids. Germline V gene sequence: CDR1 MNHNS, CDR2 SASEGT. V lost 4 bases, J lost 7 bases, and 4 bases lay in between. DNA of the CDR3: TGTGCCAGCAGTGTGACTGAAAAACTGTTTTTT. Amino acids: CASSVTEKLFF.

This chain joins TRBV11-2 and TRBJ2-7, with D possibly TRBD2 on 6 matching bases. Per germline, CDR1 SGHAT and CDR2 FQNNGV. Trimming pared 1 base from V and 4 bases from J, leaving 14 bases between. The CDR3 extends over 15 amino acids. The DNA of the CDR3 is TGTGCCAGCAGCTTAGTTTCCGGAGGGAGTTACGAGCAGTACTTC. Residues: CASSLVSGGSYEQYF.

This clonotype has more than one count but fewer than ten. J is TRBJ2-7 and V is TRBV11-2; unclear D gene. V was trimmed by 5 bases and J by 0 bases, leaving 14 bases between them. Germline values: CDR1 SGHAT, CDR2 FQNNGV. There are 15 residues in the CDR3. For the CDR3, the DNA is TGTGCCAGCAGCAAGTCCCACCCGAGCTCCTACGAGCAGTACTTC. This translates into CASSKSHPSSYEQYF. Drawing the rest from reference TRBV11-2 and TRBJ2-7, the complete variable domain is EAGVAQSPRYKIIEKRQSVAFWCNPISGHATLYWYQQILGQGPKLLIQFQNNGVVDDSQLPKDRFSAERLKGVDSTLKIQPAKLEDSAVYLCASSKSHPSSYEQYFGPGTRLTVT.

This clonotype was counted a few times. The chain carries TRBV6-1 and TRBJ1-1, with D perhaps matching TRBD1 (5 bases). The CDR3 is 16 amino acids. Per the germline V gene, CDR1 is MNHNS and CDR2 is SASEGT. Trimming left V 5 bases short and J 4 bases short, with 20 bases between. CDR3 loop: CASSTWDANVPTEAFF. CDR3 nucleotide sequence: TGTGCCAGCAGTACCTGGGACGCAAACGTTCCCACTGAAGCTTTCTTT.

This clonotype was found a few times. The chain couples TRBV7-9 to TRBJ1-1; D unresolved. V was clipped by 1 base and J by 4 bases, with 10 bases between them. Germline CDR1 SEHNR, CDR2 FQNEAQ (reference sequence). The CDR3 is 14 amino acids. CDR3 protein: CASSLDTGVTEAFF. The CDR3 nucleotides are TGTGCCAGCAGCTTAGATACGGGCGTCACTGAAGCTTTCTTT. Supplemented by reference TRBV7-9 and TRBJ1-1, the full variable domain reads DTGVSQNPRHKITKRGQNVTFRCDPISEHNRLYWYRQTLGQGPEFLTYFQNEAQLEKSRLLSDRFSAERPKGSFSTLEIQRTEQGDSAMYLCASSLDTGVTEAFFGQGTRLTVV.

This clonotype was detected only a few times. The J gene is TRBJ1-2, the V gene TRBV19; D ambiguous. The CDR3 extends over 15 amino acids. The germline V and J ends were trimmed by 8 bases and 3 bases, with 19 bases remaining between them. The germline gives CDR1 LNHDA, CDR2 SQIVND (reference sequence). The CDR3 protein is CASGPWGTRDYGYTF. The CDR3 DNA reads as TGTGCCAGTGGCCCTTGGGGTACGAGGGACTATGGCTACACCTTC.

This chain connects TRBV6-1 to TRBJ2-1; 11 bases line up with TRBD2. After removal of 5 bases from V and 9 bases from J, the junction contained 12 bases not matched to a gene. Germline CDR1 reads MNHNS; CDR2 reads SASEGT. This CDR3 comprises 16 residues. This CDR3 is CASSNLLAGGEREQFF. CDR3 sequence (DNA): TGTGCCAGCAGTAATCTTTTAGCGGGAGGGGAGCGTGAGCAGTTCTTC.

Here the CDR3 reads CASSLAGGGYSPLHF. CDR3 sequence (DNA): TGTGCCAGCAGCTTAGCAGGGGGCGGGTATTCACCCCTCCACTTT. The rearrangement uses TRBV7-6 and TRBJ1-6, with 7 bases aligning to TRBD1. Germline trimming cut 0 bases from V and 8 bases from J; bases unmatched to any gene: 4. Germline-derived CDR1 and CDR2 are SGHVS and FNYEAQ. There are 15 residues in the CDR3.

The rearrangement uses TRBV29-1 and TRBJ2-3; 7 nucleotides line up with TRBD2. The CDR3 is 14 residues long. With 4 bases clipped from V and 3 bases from J, the junction kept 7 bases outside the gene matches. Germline-derived CDR1 and CDR2 are SQVTM and ANQGSEA. CDR3 nucleotides: TGCAGCGTTGCGGTTAGCGGGTTTACAGATACGCAGTATTTT. This gives the protein CSVAVSGFTDTQYF.

Only one count was recorded for this clonotype. The chain uses TRBV19 and TRBJ1-2; D remains unclear. V gave up 2 bases and J gave up 6 bases, with 10 bases separating them. CDR1 and CDR2 from the germline V gene are LNHDA and SQIVND (reference sequence). The CDR3 is made up of 13 amino acids. CDR3 region: CASSIRRIDGYTF. The CDR3 bases are TGTGCCAGTAGTATAAGGAGGATAGATGGCTACACCTTC.

There are many counts of this clonotype. The gene calls are TRBV12-3 or TRBV12-4 and TRBJ1-1; D not certain. Trimming stripped 5 bases from V and 1 base from J, with 8 bases between. The CDR3 has 13 residues. The DNA for the CDR3 is TGTGCCAGCAGTCCGATGGGGAACACTGAAGCTTTCTTT. Translation gives CASSPMGNTEAFF.

V and J are TRBV6-1 and TRBJ2-2, with D possibly TRBD2 on 5 matching bases. V was shortened by 5 bases and J by 0 bases, with 16 bases between the two germline ends. This CDR3 has 17 residues. The germline V gene has CDR1 MNHNS and CDR2 SASEGT. CDR3 protein: CASSPRPPEANTGELFF. CDR3 coding DNA: TGTGCCAGCAGTCCGCGGCCCCCGGAGGCGAACACCGGGGAGCTGTTTTTT.

This rearrangement joins TRBV30 to TRBJ2-7; D is possibly TRBD2 (6 bases). Deletions cut 0 bases from V and 5 bases from J, with 20 bases between. The V gene's germline CDR1 is GTSNPN and CDR2 SVGIG (reference sequence). This CDR3 contains 16 residues. CDR3 coding DNA: TGTGCCTGGAGTGTACCGGGGGAGGCCCTATTAAACGAGCAGTACTTC. It codes for CAWSVPGEALLNEQYF.

This clonotype was found a few times. The chain employs TRBV19 and TRBJ1-2; D may be TRBD1 (5 bases). Trimming stripped 9 bases from V and 4 bases from J, with 15 bases between. The CDR3 sequence is 13 residues long. Per germline, CDR1 LNHDA and CDR2 SQIVND (reference sequence). For the CDR3, the DNA is TGTGCCAGCAAATTGACAGAGACCTATGGCTACACCTTC. Translated, it gives CASKLTETYGYTF.

This chain joins TRBV2 and TRBJ1-5; 8 bases agree with TRBD1. The CDR3 has 16 amino acids. J was trimmed by 4 bases and V by 4 bases; bases with no gene match: 9. Germline V gene sequence: CDR1 SNHLY, CDR2 FYNNEI. CDR3 sequence reads: CASSARPGGSNQPQHF. DNA of the CDR3: TGTGCCAGCAGTGCCAGACCAGGGGGCTCGAATCAGCCCCAGCATTTT.

This clonotype was picked up a small number of times. The V and J genes are TRBV9 and TRBJ2-5; maybe TRBD2 (5 bases). The CDR3 sequence is 14 residues long. V lost 4 bases to trimming and J lost 5 bases, with 15 bases between them. Germline V gives CDR1 SGDLS, CDR2 YYNGEE. The CDR3 coding sequence is TGTGCCAGCAGCTCCCCGGGGTTAGTCGAGACCCAGTACTTC. Its protein product is CASSSPGLVETQYF.

The rearrangement uses TRBV6-1 and TRBJ2-5; TRBD1 agrees at 9 bases. Germline CDR1 is MNHNS and CDR2 is SASEGT. The CDR3 totals 15 residues. The V gene end was trimmed by 5 bases and the J gene end by 5 bases; junction bases not matched to a gene: 9. The CDR3 DNA reads as TGTGCCAGCAGTACCCCGACAGGGGGGCGGGAGACCCAGTACTTC. This gives the protein CASSTPTGGRETQYF.